This TCR beta chain was identified in a study of cytomegalovirus exposure and HLA in healthy donors. This clone has more than one count but fewer than ten. Its antigen is as yet unknown. Whole-study results and caveats: A list of around 160 TCR beta chains associated with cytomegalovirus was given. Reportedly, cytomegalovirus status was diagnosed with high sensitivity and specificity.

Produced via immunoSEQ multiplex PCR; TCRdb's table is partial and in-frame only. The sample shows roughly 150,000 clones, approximately 80% of them seen only once. V was pared by 5 bases and J by 7 bases, with 18 bases between. Germline CDR1 SEHNR, CDR2 FQNEAQ (reference sequence). The CDR3 covers 15 residues. The chain recombines TRBV7-9 with TRBJ1-5; D is perhaps TRBD1 (5 bases). The sample taken for sequencing was PBMCs. This clonotype was sampled from a young man in good health and CMV-seropositive. The CDR3 nucleotides are TGTGCCAGCAGCCTCAGTGGACCGGGGGACCAGCCCCAGCATTTT. It translates to CASSLSGPGDQPQHF.